The 31 T cell receptor beta chains reported below all come from one sample, sequenced in a study of CD8+ T cells in alopecia areata. After isolation, RNA underwent reverse transcription to generate cDNA as the sequencing template. Here immunoSEQ multiplex PCR was the method, and the copy in TCRdb shows in-frame clones only, minus some. This table has some 150,000 clones, 82% appearing once. The treatment was: oral pan-JAK inhibitor, 5-10 mg twice daily. Sequencing used CD8+ T cells sorted from blood, obtained at week 4, from a patient treated with tofacitinib. These receptors all come from a human donor with alopecia areata.

This chain links TRBV2 with TRBJ2-1; the match to TRBD1 covers 9 bases. The CDR3 runs 14 residues. Looked up from germline, CDR1 is SNHLY and CDR2 is FYNNEI. With 6 bases clipped from V and 9 bases from J, the junction kept 9 bases outside the gene matches. CDR3: CASSDRGNWGEQFF. The CDR3 nucleotides are TGTGCCAGCAGCGACAGGGGGAATTGGGGTGAGCAGTTCTTC.

This chain uses TRBV7-9 with TRBJ2-7; D is uncertain. V shed 4 bases and J shed 9 bases, with 10 bases lying between them. The CDR3 length is 11 residues. CDR1 and CDR2 (germline): SEHNR, FQNEAQ (reference sequence). The CDR3 DNA reads as TGTGCCAGCAGCTCGAGCCAAGGGCAGTACTTC. The encoded protein is CASSSSQGQYF.

This clone occurred once. The chain links TRBV15 to TRBJ1-3; D is undetermined. Trimming removed 0 bases from V and 4 bases from J, with 13 bases in between. The CDR3 is 16 residues long. Per the germline V gene, CDR1 is LNHNV and CDR2 is YYDKDF (reference sequence). The CDR3 DNA reads as TGTGCCACCAGCAGAGATTGGGGTGCTTCGGGAAACACCATATATTTT. This gives the protein CATSRDWGASGNTIYF.

V is TRBV6-5 and J is TRBJ2-5; 8 nucleotides match TRBD2. Germline loops: CDR1 MNHEY, CDR2 SVGAGI. The V segment lost 0 bases and the J segment 6 bases; nucleotides outside the gene matches: 6. The CDR3 loop spans 15 amino acids. The CDR3 nucleotides read TGTGCCAGCAGTTACTCGCCGGGGGGGAAGAAGACCCAGTACTTC. Translated: CASSYSPGGKKTQYF.

V gene TRBV19 combines with J gene TRBJ2-1; 9 nucleotides align to TRBD1. The germline V gene has CDR1 LNHDA and CDR2 SQIVND (reference sequence). The V gene end was trimmed by 6 bases and the J gene end by 3 bases; junction bases not matched to a gene: 9. The length of the CDR3 is 16 residues. The CDR3 spells CASRRQGQGFYNEQFF. CDR3 coding DNA: TGTGCCAGTAGGCGCCAGGGACAGGGATTCTACAATGAGCAGTTCTTC.

J is TRBJ1-1 and V is TRBV2; 9 bases agree with TRBD1. The CDR3 extends over 13 amino acids. In germline, CDR1 is SNHLY, CDR2 FYNNEI. V trimming: 8 bases; J trimming: 7 bases; junction bases outside the gene matches: 8. The CDR3 region has the DNA TGTGCCAGCGACAGGGGGGCGTCGAATGAAGCTTTCTTT. Translated, it gives CASDRGASNEAFF.

The chain uses TRBV27 and TRBJ2-5; D gene unclear. Near its end, the DNA agrees better with TRBJ2-7, so the J call may be wrong. Germline V gives CDR1 MNHEY, CDR2 SMNVEV (reference sequence). CDR3 size: 14 residues. In DNA, the CDR3 is TGTGCCAGCAGTTTAGGGTCCCTGGAGAACGAGCAGTACTTC. This gives the protein CASSLGSLENEQYF.

This clone was seen a handful of times. In DNA form, the CDR3 reads TGTGCCAGCAGCTTCAGACAGGGGGCTATTTCCGAGCAGTACTTC. Protein: CASSFRQGAISEQYF. This rearrangement joins TRBV7-2 to TRBJ2-7; the match to TRBD1 covers 10 bases. The CDR3 loop spans 15 amino acids. After removal of 3 bases from V and 6 bases from J, the junction contained 8 bases not matched to a gene. From germline, CDR1 is SGHTA and CDR2 FQGNSA.

The chain couples TRBV13 to TRBJ2-7; TRBD2 might be the D (6 bases). This CDR3 is 14 amino acids long. From germline, CDR1 is PRHDT and CDR2 FYEKMQ (reference sequence). Trimming removed 5 bases at V and 4 bases at J, with 15 bases between. The CDR3 DNA sequence: TGTGCCAGCAGCCAACTAGCTTCCCTTTACGAGCAGTACTTC. It specifies CASSQLASLYEQYF.

The chain employs TRBV4-1 and TRBJ2-5; D possibly corresponds to TRBD2 (5 bases). The CDR3 contains 14 residues. V lost 2 bases and J 1 base, leaving 8 bases between the germline ends. Germline V lookup: CDR1 MGHRA, CDR2 YSYEKL. The CDR3 protein is CASSQTEVQETQYF. CDR3 in DNA: TGCGCCAGCAGCCAAACGGAGGTCCAAGAGACCCAGTACTTC.

This chain joins TRBV11-2 and TRBJ2-3; 13 bases match TRBD2. The CDR3 runs to 17 residues. Trimming took 4 bases from V and 2 from J; bases not matched to a gene: 6. Germline CDR1 is SGHAT and CDR2 is FQNNGV. The CDR3 reads CASSYGLAGEITDTQYF. Here the CDR3 DNA reads TGTGCCAGCAGCTATGGACTAGCGGGGGAGATCACAGATACGCAGTATTTT.

The J gene is TRBJ2-5, the V gene TRBV29-1; D is unresolved. Near its end, the DNA agrees better with TRBJ2-7, so the J call may be wrong. The CDR3 length is 12 residues. CDR1 SQVTM and CDR2 ANQGSEA come from the germline V gene. The CDR3 DNA reads as TGCAGCGTTCACGGATCCGGGTACGAGCAGTACTTC. This encodes CSVHGSGYEQYF.

V is TRBV6-1 and J is TRBJ2-3; D gene ambiguous. Deletions cut 7 bases from V and 6 bases from J, with 2 bases between. The CDR3 is 9 amino acids. Germline assignment: CDR1 MNHNS and CDR2 SASEGT. CDR3 in amino acids: CASKDTQYF. The CDR3 region has the DNA TGTGCCAGCAAGGATACGCAGTATTTT.

The rearrangement uses TRBV7-6 and TRBJ2-7, with D possibly TRBD1 on 6 matching bases. V lost 1 base, J lost 6 bases, and 7 bases lay in between. Germline CDR1 SGHVS, CDR2 FNYEAQ. This CDR3 is built from 12 residues. The CDR3 loop reads CASSLEGGEQYF. In DNA, the CDR3 is TGTGCCAGCAGCTTAGAAGGGGGCGAGCAGTACTTC.

This clone occurred a few times. This sequence joins TRBV4-2 and TRBJ2-5; 7 bases are a match to TRBD1. V lost 1 base to trimming and J lost 0 bases; unmatched junction nucleotides: 5. Germline V gene sequence: CDR1 LGHNA, CDR2 YNFKEQ. The CDR3 totals 16 residues. The chain's CDR3 is CASSQGQGSDQETQYF. CDR3 in DNA: TGTGCCAGCAGCCAAGGACAGGGTTCCGACCAAGAGACCCAGTACTTC.

This chain uses TRBV11-2 with TRBJ2-1; TRBD1 aligns across 7 bases. This CDR3 is built from 13 residues. Germline V gene sequence: CDR1 SGHAT, CDR2 FQNNGV. Trimming cost V 6 bases and J 4 bases; bases outside gene matches: 3. The CDR3 region is CASSQTGYNEQFF. In DNA, the CDR3 is TGTGCCAGCAGTCAGACAGGGTACAATGAGCAGTTCTTC.

The chain combines TRBV4-1 with TRBJ2-2, with D tentatively TRBD1 or TRBD2 (7 bases each). From germline, CDR1 is MGHRA and CDR2 YSYEKL. CDR3 size: 14 residues. V gave up 10 bases and J gave up 4 bases, with 16 bases separating them. Here the CDR3 DNA reads TGCGCCACCCAGGGGGGGATTAGCACCGGGGAGCTGTTTTTT. This translates into CATQGGISTGELFF.

This sequence joins TRBV7-8 and TRBJ2-1; 9 bases fit TRBD1. Germline V gene lookup returns CDR1 SGHVS and CDR2 FQNEAQ. V dropped 3 bases and J dropped 7; count of bases not matched to a gene: 4. This CDR3 comprises 14 residues. The CDR3, as DNA: TGTGCCAGCAGCTTTGAGGGACAGGGAAATGAGCAGTTCTTC. This gives the protein CASSFEGQGNEQFF.

The chain combines TRBV19 with TRBJ1-2; maybe TRBD1 (6 bases). The CDR3 has 15 residues. V was clipped by 3 bases and J by 7 bases, with 18 bases between them. Looked up from germline, CDR1 is LNHDA and CDR2 is SQIVND (reference sequence). CDR3 nucleotides: TGTGCCAGTAGTATTTGGACAGAGAGAAGGAGTGGCTACACCTTC. Amino acid sequence: CASSIWTERRSGYTF.

The genes are TRBV27 and TRBJ2-1; TRBD2 agrees at 8 bases. The J segment lost 0 bases and the V segment lost 1 base, leaving 8 bases of the junction unmatched. The CDR3 consists of 18 residues. Germline V gene data show CDR1 as MNHEY and CDR2 as SMNVEV (reference sequence). For the CDR3, the DNA is TGTGCCAGCAGTTTATTCTTCGGGCGGGGGGCCTCCTACAATGAGCAGTTCTTC. Protein product: CASSLFFGRGASYNEQFF.

Points on this clone: Other DNA sequences of this sample code for an identical CDR3. This chain uses TRBV11-2 with TRBJ2-7, with TRBD2 matching over 7 bases. Germline CDR1 reads SGHAT; CDR2 reads FQNNGV. The CDR3 length is 13 residues. V lost 3 bases to trimming and J lost 3 bases; unmatched junction nucleotides: 2. DNA of the CDR3: TGTGCCAGCAGCTTCGGGGGGATCTACGAGCAGTACTTC. Its translation is CASSFGGIYEQYF.

The J gene is TRBJ1-1, the V gene TRBV29-1, with D tentatively TRBD1 (6 bases). The CDR3 runs to 15 residues. The germline gives CDR1 SQVTM, CDR2 ANQGSEA. The V gene lost 7 bases and the J gene lost 0 bases, with 18 bases spanning the gap. For the CDR3, the DNA is TGCAGCGCCTTAAACAGGGTAGGGATGAACACTGAAGCTTTCTTT. Its protein product is CSALNRVGMNTEAFF.

This chain links TRBV9 with TRBJ1-2; D unclear. This CDR3 is built from 15 residues. V dropped 3 bases and J dropped 7 bases, with 19 bases sitting between them. Germline V gene sequence: CDR1 SGDLS, CDR2 YYNGEE. The CDR3 DNA follows: TGTGCCAGCAGCGCCCGGGCCGGTCAGCTGGGTGGCTACACCTTC. This encodes CASSARAGQLGGYTF. Using reference TRBV9 and TRBJ1-2 for the parts outside the CDR3, the full variable domain is DSGVTQTPKHLITATGQRVTLRCSPRSGDLSVYWYQQSLDQGLQFLIQYYNGEERAKGNILERFSAQQFPDLHSELNLSSLELGDSALYFCASSARAGQLGGYTFGSGTRLTVV.

This clone was detected many times. The CDR3 bases are TGTGCCAGCAGCGGGACGGAGAACATTCAGTACTTC. Residues: CASSGTENIQYF. The chain is built from TRBV9 and TRBJ2-4; D remains unclear. The CDR3 spans 12 residues. Looked up from germline, CDR1 is SGDLS and CDR2 is YYNGEE. V was shortened by 3 bases and J by 7 bases, with 8 bases between the two germline ends. The full variable domain, with the rest looked up from reference TRBV9 and TRBJ2-4, is DSGVTQTPKHLITATGQRVTLRCSPRSGDLSVYWYQQSLDQGLQFLIQYYNGEERAKGNILERFSAQQFPDLHSELNLSSLELGDSALYFCASSGTENIQYFGAGTRLSVL.

The chain links TRBV27 to TRBJ2-7; unclear D gene. The V end lost 5 bases, the J end lost 0 bases, and 8 bases lay between the germline ends. The CDR3 sequence is 13 residues long. Germline CDR1 and CDR2: MNHEY and SMNVEV (reference sequence). The CDR3 coding sequence is TGTGCCAGCAGTCCCACAAGCTCCTACGAGCAGTACTTC. It is translated as CASSPTSSYEQYF.

The V and J genes are TRBV4-3 and TRBJ2-1; 11 nucleotides align to TRBD2. J was trimmed by 7 bases and V by 4 bases; bases with no gene match: 12. CDR3 length: 17 amino acids. The germline V gene encodes CDR1 LGHNA and CDR2 YSLEER. CDR3 residues: CASSLNPPGLAENEQFF. The CDR3, as DNA: TGCGCCAGCAGCCTAAACCCCCCGGGACTAGCGGAGAATGAGCAGTTCTTC.

The chain recombines TRBV4-3 with TRBJ2-7; 10 bases line up with TRBD1. The CDR3 spans 16 residues. With V trimmed by 0 bases and J by 4 bases, 6 bases remained unmatched. Germline V CDR1 and CDR2: LGHNA, YSLEER. Here the CDR3 DNA reads TGCGCCAGCAGCCAAGACCGGGGACAGGGGTTGTACGAGCAGTACTTC. This encodes CASSQDRGQGLYEQYF.

The chain uses TRBV6-5 and TRBJ2-7, with D maybe TRBD1 (6 bases). Germline CDR1 reads MNHEY; CDR2 reads SVGAGI. This CDR3 is 13 amino acids long. V was pared by 4 bases and J by 0 bases, with 7 bases between. CDR3 loop: CASSWDISYEQYF. CDR3 nucleotides: TGTGCCAGCAGTTGGGACATCTCCTACGAGCAGTACTTC.

This sequence joins TRBV12-5 and TRBJ2-2; D is unclear. From germline, CDR1 is LGHNT and CDR2 FRNRAP. CDR3 length: 11 amino acids. V lost 1 base and J 16 bases, leaving 10 bases between the germline ends. In nucleotides, the CDR3 is TGTGCTAGTGGTTTGGGAACCGAGAAGTTTTTT. Its translation is CASGLGTEKFF.

This clone was observed a few times. This sample also contains other DNA sequences that code for the same CDR3. The chain employs TRBV4-1 and TRBJ1-6; D is undetermined. CDR3 length equals 12 residues. CDR1 and CDR2 from the germline V gene are MGHRA and YSYEKL. Trimming shortened V by 1 base and J by 8 bases, and 3 bases separated the two germline ends. This chain's CDR3 is CASSQVDSPLHF. DNA of the CDR3: TGCGCCAGCAGCCAAGTGGATTCACCCCTCCACTTT.

The J gene is TRBJ1-2, the V gene TRBV30, with D uncertain. The CDR3 loop spans 12 amino acids. Germline-derived CDR1 and CDR2 are GTSNPN and SVGIG (reference sequence). V lost 2 bases and J lost 7, with 11 bases in between. This CDR3 is CAWSFSTRGYTF. The CDR3 DNA is TGTGCCTGGAGTTTTTCGACACGTGGCTACACCTTC.